Listed here are 2 T cell receptor beta chains from one sample, sequenced in a study of cytomegalovirus exposure and HLA in healthy donors. It was with 60 Vbeta and 13 Jbeta primers that the PCR ran. The data were produced by immunoSEQ multiplex PCR, yet TCRdb's version contains in-frame clones alone and is incomplete. The sample has about 130,000 clones, around 78% seen once; the top ten hold around 2%. The material sequenced was PBMCs. The receptor source for this set is a woman in her forties in good health and CMV-seronegative.

Comments on this clone: Other DNA sequences in this specimen translate into the identical CDR3. The chain is built from TRBV18 and TRBJ1-2; TRBD1 agrees at 10 bases. The CDR3 has 14 residues. J was trimmed by 3 bases and V by 6 bases; bases with no gene match: 4. Germline V gene lookup returns CDR1 KGHSH and CDR2 LQKENI. The CDR3 coding sequence is TGTGCCAGCTCGACCGGGACAGGGGACTATGGCTACACCTTC. It is translated as CASSTGTGDYGYTF.

CDR3 DNA sequence: TGTGCCAGCAGCTTCGGGACAGGGAATGAAAAACTGTTTTTT. It specifies CASSFGTGNEKLFF. The chain carries TRBV7-2 and TRBJ1-4; TRBD1 matches at 9 bases. This CDR3 is built from 14 residues. Germline V gene lookup returns CDR1 SGHTA and CDR2 FQGNSA. The junction had 1 base not matched to a gene; V was cut back by 3 bases and J by 5 bases. The full variable domain, rest sourced from reference TRBV7-2 and TRBJ1-4, is GAGVSQSPSNKVTEKGKDVELRCDPISGHTALYWYRQSLGQGLEFLIYFQGNSAPDKSGLPSDRFSAERTGGSVSTLTIQRTQQEDSAVYLCASSFGTGNEKLFFGSGTQLSVL.